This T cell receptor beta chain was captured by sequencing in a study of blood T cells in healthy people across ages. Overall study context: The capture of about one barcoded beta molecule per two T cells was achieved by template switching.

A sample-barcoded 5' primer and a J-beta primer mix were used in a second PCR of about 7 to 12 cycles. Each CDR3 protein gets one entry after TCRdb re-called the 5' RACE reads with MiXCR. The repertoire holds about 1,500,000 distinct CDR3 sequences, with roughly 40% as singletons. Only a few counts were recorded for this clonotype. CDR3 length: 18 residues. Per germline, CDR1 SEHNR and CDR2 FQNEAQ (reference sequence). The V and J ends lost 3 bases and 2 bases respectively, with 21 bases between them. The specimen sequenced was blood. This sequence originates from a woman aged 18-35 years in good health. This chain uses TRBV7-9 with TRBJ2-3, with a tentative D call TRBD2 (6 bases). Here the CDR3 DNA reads TGTGCCAGCAGCTTGGCGACCGGCGGGACCGTCGACACAGATACGCAGTATTTT. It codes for CASSLATGGTVDTDTQYF. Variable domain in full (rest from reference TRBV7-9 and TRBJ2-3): DTGVSQNPRHKITKRGQNVTFRCDPISEHNRLYWYRQTLGQGPEFLTYFQNEAQLEKSRLLSDRFSAERPKGSFSTLEIQRTEQGDSAMYLCASSLATGGTVDTDTQYFGPGTRLTVL.